This section outlines one T cell receptor beta chain sequence together with its context. Its specificity is unknown. This record belongs to a study of siplizumab effects on memory and regulatory T cells. Broader study findings: Alloreactive sequences tracing back to unstimulated CD4+ memory cells were significantly reduced by siplizumab. Mean Treg-derived proportions of mappable alloreactive CD4+ clones were approximately 69% for siplizumab and 25% to 30% for controls. The apparent diversity of naive T cells exceeded that of memory cells, and naive T cells seemed to make a major contribution to the alloresponse.

About 10^5 TCR templates were assayed per sample. Profiled with immunoSEQ multiplex PCR; TCRdb holds only in-frame clones, not every one. In the table there are over 85,000 clones, approximately 95% of which are singletons. The CDR3 consists of 18 residues. Trimming at V came to 1 base and at J to 1 base, leaving 8 bases not matched to a gene. The germline V gene has CDR1 MGHRA and CDR2 YSYEKL. The receptor was isolated from a human donor in good health. Sequenced input: non-Treg CD4+ T cells sorted from blood. V gene TRBV4-1 combines with J gene TRBJ2-4, with 9 nucleotides matching TRBD1. The CDR3 reads CASSQGVRDRVAKNIQYF. The CDR3 DNA is TGCGCCAGCAGCCAAGGGGTCCGGGACAGGGTTGCCAAAAACATTCAGTACTTC.